A selection of T cell receptor beta chains follows, all from one sample in a study of cytomegalovirus exposure and HLA in healthy donors. Here immunoSEQ multiplex PCR was the method, and the copy in TCRdb shows in-frame clones only, minus some. The sample lists over 85,000 clones, around 87% occurring once. What was sequenced was PBMCs. The origin of the receptors is a woman in her thirties in good health and CMV-seropositive. CDR3s leave out the opening cysteine and the closing phenylalanine or tryptophan.

v_call: TRBV2
j_call: TRBJ2-5
cdr3_aa: ASNRRGETQY

v_call: TRBV28
j_call: TRBJ1-1
cdr3_aa: ASIGTVNTEAF

v_call: TRBV9
j_call: TRBJ2-1
cdr3_aa: ASSVGGLESNEQF

v_call: TRBV28
j_call: TRBJ1-3
cdr3_aa: ASSPPRGGAISGNTIY

v_call: TRBV6-5
j_call: TRBJ1-1
cdr3_aa: ASTPIGLVNTEAF

v_call: TRBV15
j_call: TRBJ1-1
cdr3_aa: ATSREYAF

v_call: TRBV18
j_call: TRBJ1-1
cdr3_aa: ASSPRGDRVLNTEAF

v_call: TRBV29-1
j_call: TRBJ2-5
cdr3_aa: SVSSGQGIITTQY

v_call: TRBV4-3
j_call: TRBJ2-7
cdr3_aa: ASSQGTSGGYEQY

v_call: TRBV18
j_call: TRBJ1-3
cdr3_aa: ASSPARTGPGNTIY

v_call: TRBV6-1
j_call: TRBJ2-7
cdr3_aa: ASSEAAHRAGEQY

v_call: TRBV2
j_call: TRBJ1-1
cdr3_aa: ASTGSRAGNTEAF

v_call: TRBV7-3
j_call: TRBJ1-6
cdr3_aa: ASSMDRGLPLH

v_call: TRBV9
j_call: TRBJ1-1
cdr3_aa: ASSVDPGRDTEAF

v_call: TRBV27
j_call: TRBJ2-7
cdr3_aa: ASSLGLTSEQY

v_call: TRBV30
j_call: TRBJ1-5
cdr3_aa: AWSAGQGKGQPQH

v_call: TRBV30
j_call: TRBJ1-3
cdr3_aa: AWSVGVSGNTIY

v_call: TRBV9
j_call: TRBJ2-7
cdr3_aa: ASSSGLAGVGEQY

v_call: TRBV28
j_call: TRBJ1-5
cdr3_aa: ASSLTGRQGLPQH

v_call: TRBV18
j_call: TRBJ1-5
cdr3_aa: ASSPVQGAQPQH

v_call: TRBV28
j_call: TRBJ2-3
cdr3_aa: ASREVHLDTQY

v_call: TRBV6-5
j_call: TRBJ2-6
cdr3_aa: ASGGSGANVLT

v_call: TRBV4-1
j_call: TRBJ2-4
cdr3_aa: ASSQPRTSGVLRAKNIQY

v_call: TRBV28
j_call: TRBJ2-3
cdr3_aa: ASSSESLVDTQY

v_call: TRBV14
j_call: TRBJ2-5
cdr3_aa: ASSQKQRGETQY

v_call: TRBV11-2
j_call: TRBJ2-2
cdr3_aa: ASSFYPGLAGETGELF

v_call: TRBV7-8
j_call: TRBJ1-2
cdr3_aa: ASRPHPLTGKDGYT

v_call: TRBV4-2
j_call: TRBJ2-3
cdr3_aa: ASSQDRSGSTDTQY

v_call: TRBV29-1
j_call: TRBJ2-1
cdr3_aa: SVVGDRGLSEQF

v_call: TRBV7-6
j_call: TRBJ2-2
cdr3_aa: ASSLGTGGAAGGELF

v_call: TRBV7-3
j_call: TRBJ2-5
cdr3_aa: ASSLTGGTQY

v_call: TRBV7-9
j_call: TRBJ2-5
cdr3_aa: ASSVVDRTGGWETQY

v_call: TRBV9
j_call: TRBJ2-1
cdr3_aa: ASSVGLAGGAEQF

v_call: TRBV2
j_call: TRBJ2-3
cdr3_aa: ASSEVGFSTDTQY

v_call: TRBV5-6
j_call: TRBJ2-5
cdr3_aa: ASSLYLGGAETQY

v_call: TRBV6-1
j_call: TRBJ2-2
cdr3_aa: ASSEGFSSRGVGELF

v_call: TRBV9
j_call: TRBJ1-4
cdr3_aa: ASSTGQGSREKLF

v_call: TRBV18
j_call: TRBJ1-2
cdr3_aa: ASSPLDSPYGYT

v_call: TRBV4-2
j_call: TRBJ1-4
cdr3_aa: ASSQEAPGLGRGKLF

v_call: TRBV7-6
j_call: TRBJ2-7
cdr3_aa: ASSLDPAGPYEQY

v_call: TRBV5-1
j_call: TRBJ2-5
cdr3_aa: ASSLGGTFQETQY